A selection of T cell receptor beta chains follows, all from one sample in a study of Graves' ophthalmopathy and Graves' hyperthyroidism. From the multiplex PCR reads, TCRdb called clonotypes with MiXCR, one entry per CDR3 protein. This sample has hundreds of thousands of distinct CDR3 sequences, with 40% found just once. Sequenced: peripheral blood. The receptors shown here come from an adult man with Graves' ophthalmopathy. Each CDR3 is given with its conserved first and last residue. D genes are given only for firm matches. For some rows the clone size is stated as once, few or many, or as a class when expanded; others skip it.

j_call,clone_size,d_call,v_call,cdr3_aa,cdr3_nt
TRBJ1-1,.,.,TRBV29-1,CSARDRRGTAAFF,TGCAGTGCTAGAGATAGGAGGGGAACTGCAGCTTTCTTT
TRBJ2-7,many,TRBD1,TRBV29-1,CSATGQGGYEQYF,TGCAGCGCTACGGGACAGGGAGGCTACGAGCAGTACTTC
TRBJ2-5,few,.,TRBV7-2,CASSLDGWVQETQYF,TGTGCCAGCAGCTTAGACGGGTGGGTTCAAGAGACCCAGTACTTC
TRBJ2-1,.,TRBD1,TRBV10-3,CAISAGQGAGNEQFF,TGTGCCATCAGTGCTGGACAGGGGGCGGGTAATGAGCAGTTCTTC
TRBJ1-2,few,TRBD1,TRBV20-1,CSARGTGINYGYTF,TGCAGTGCTAGAGGGACAGGGATCAACTATGGCTACACCTTC
TRBJ2-7,.,.,TRBV11-2,CASSLGPLSEQYF,TGTGCCAGCAGCTTGGGGCCTCTGAGCGAGCAGTACTTC
TRBJ1-2,.,.,TRBV15,CATSRSEGSGASFGYTF,TGTGCCACCAGCAGATCCGAGGGCTCTGGGGCTTCGTTTGGCTACACCTTC
TRBJ1-3,.,.,TRBV25-1,CASSAHGQGTIYF,TGTGCCAGCAGTGCGCATGGACAAGGCACCATATATTTT
TRBJ1-1,few,.,TRBV20-1,CSAGTGKGPEAFF,TGCAGTGCTGGTACAGGGAAAGGCCCTGAAGCTTTCTTT
TRBJ1-1,once,.,TRBV2,CASRQGPRGTEAFF,TGTGCCAGCCGGCAGGGGCCAAGAGGCACTGAAGCTTTCTTT
TRBJ1-1,few,TRBD1,TRBV7-9,CASRSTGPHTEAFF,TGTGCCAGCAGGTCGACAGGGCCCCACACTGAAGCTTTCTTT
TRBJ2-7,many,TRBD1,TRBV7-9,CASSYGQGTEQYF,TGTGCCAGCAGCTACGGACAGGGAACCGAGCAGTACTTC
TRBJ1-1,few,.,TRBV5-5,CASSQHTEAFF,TGTGCCAGCAGCCAGCACACTGAAGCTTTCTTT
TRBJ2-6,.,TRBD1,TRBV15,CATSRSREGAGANVLTF,TGTGCCACCAGCAGGTCGAGAGAGGGGGCGGGGGCCAACGTCCTGACTTTC
TRBJ2-6,many,.,TRBV10-3,CAISGQTGNLTFFWANVLTF,TGTGCCATCAGTGGCCAAACAGGGAATCTTACTTTTTTCTGGGCCAACGTCCTGACTTTC
TRBJ2-5,few,.,TRBV20-1,CSARADSPQETQYF,TGCAGTGCTAGAGCGGACAGTCCGCAAGAGACCCAGTACTTC
TRBJ1-6,.,.,TRBV2,CASSPPQGLGDSPLHF,TGTGCCAGCTCACCACCGCAGGGGTTAGGGGATTCACCCCTCCACTTT
TRBJ1-1,.,TRBD1,TRBV29-1,CSVVPGTGLTEAFF,TGCAGCGTTGTACCCGGGACAGGGCTCACTGAAGCTTTCTTT
TRBJ1-2,many,.,TRBV6-1,CATLPYGPYGYTF,TGTGCCACCCTTCCATACGGGCCTTATGGCTACACCTTC
TRBJ2-7,.,.,TRBV2,CASSPSRDTYEQYF,TGTGCCAGCAGTCCCTCCCGGGACACCTACGAGCAGTACTTC
TRBJ2-6,many,.,TRBV29-1,CSVDLAGANVLTF,TGCAGCGTTGATTTGGCTGGGGCCAACGTCCTGACTTTC
TRBJ2-7,.,.,TRBV9,CASSVGGGFDSYEQYF,TGTGCCAGCAGCGTAGGTGGAGGGTTTGATTCCTACGAGCAGTACTTC
TRBJ2-7,many,TRBD1,TRBV7-2,CASSLGGQGNYEQYF,TGTGCCAGCAGCTTAGGGGGACAGGGGAACTACGAGCAGTACTTC
TRBJ1-1,.,.,TRBV2,CASSLSKLNTEAFF,TGTGCCAGCAGTTTGAGCAAGTTGAACACTGAAGCTTTCTTT
TRBJ1-2,.,.,TRBV19,CASSPGWTAVEGYTF,TGTGCCAGTAGTCCGGGCTGGACAGCCGTCGAAGGCTACACCTTC
TRBJ2-7,.,.,TRBV7-9,CASSLTTSSYEQYF,TGTGCCAGCAGCTTAACAACTAGCTCCTACGAGCAGTACTTC
TRBJ1-1,.,.,TRBV7-9,CASSTGGGNTEAFF,TGTGCCAGCAGCACAGGTGGGGGTAACACTGAAGCTTTCTTT
TRBJ1-6,many,.,TRBV2,CASDGGSPNSPLHF,TGTGCCAGCGATGGGGGCTCTCCCAATTCACCCCTCCACTTT
TRBJ1-5,.,.,TRBV7-3,CASSLISLSSNQPQHF,TGCGCCAGCAGCTTAATTTCCCTGAGTAGCAATCAGCCCCAGCATTTT
TRBJ2-7,few,.,TRBV3-1,CASIADNYEQYF,TGTGCCAGCATCGCGGACAACTACGAGCAGTACTTC
TRBJ1-2,many,TRBD1,TRBV13,CAVPRGGNGYTF,TGTGCCGTCCCCAGGGGGGGGAATGGCTACACCTTC
TRBJ1-4,many,TRBD1,TRBV10-3,CAISADRGNEKLFF,TGTGCCATCAGTGCGGACAGGGGGAATGAAAAACTGTTTTTT
TRBJ1-2,many,.,TRBV15,CATSRDQNPGWYGYTF,TGTGCCACCAGCAGAGATCAAAACCCAGGGTGGTATGGCTACACCTTC
TRBJ2-7,many,.,TRBV7-9,CASSLETKPYEQYF,TGTGCCAGCAGTTTGGAGACTAAACCCTACGAGCAGTACTTC
TRBJ1-6,many,.,TRBV9,CASSPARIGASPLHF,TGTGCCAGCAGCCCCGCCCGGATCGGGGCTTCACCCCTCCACTTT
TRBJ1-2,few,.,TRBV2,CASSELGIRTISYGYTF,TGTGCCAGCAGTGAATTGGGAATTCGAACTATTAGCTATGGCTACACCTTC
TRBJ2-2,many,.,TRBV7-9,CASSLYSGTGELFF,TGTGCCAGCAGCTTGTACTCTGGCACCGGGGAGCTGTTTTTT
TRBJ1-1,.,TRBD1,TRBV2,CASRDRGYMNTEAFF,TGTGCCAGTCGGGACAGGGGATATATGAACACTGAAGCTTTCTTT
TRBJ1-3,.,TRBD1,TRBV10-3,CASTRTGGNTIYF,TGTGCCAGCACTCGGACAGGGGGCAACACCATATATTTT
TRBJ2-7,.,TRBD2,TRBV20-1,CSEGGRAGHEQYF,TGCAGTGAGGGCGGGAGGGCCGGACACGAGCAGTACTTC
TRBJ1-5,.,TRBD1,TRBV10-1,CASSVSGTELFSNQPQHF,TGCGCCAGCAGTGTGTCTGGGACAGAACTTTTTAGCAATCAGCCCCAGCATTTT
TRBJ2-5,.,.,TRBV20-1,CSASGAGSQYF,TGCAGTGCTAGCGGGGCAGGTTCCCAGTACTTC
TRBJ2-5,few,.,TRBV20-1,CSARLTVQETQYF,TGCAGTGCTAGATTGACAGTTCAAGAGACCCAGTACTTC
TRBJ2-7,.,TRBD1,TRBV25-1,CASSPDRAKFYEQYF,TGTGCCAGCAGTCCGGACAGGGCGAAGTTCTACGAGCAGTACTTC
TRBJ1-6,few,.,TRBV27,CASSYSRVNSPLHF,TGTGCCAGCAGTTATTCGAGAGTGAATTCACCCCTCCACTTT
TRBJ1-1,.,.,TRBV29-1,CSVGGTGAMNTEAFF,TGCAGCGTTGGAGGTACAGGAGCCATGAACACTGAAGCTTTCTTT
TRBJ2-5,.,.,TRBV5-6,CASTYRTELETQYF,TGTGCCAGCACCTATAGGACAGAGTTAGAGACCCAGTACTTC
TRBJ1-2,few,.,TRBV10-3,CATVRDGNYGYTF,TGTGCCACCGTACGGGACGGAAACTATGGCTACACCTTC
TRBJ1-2,.,.,TRBV7-8,CASSQVLETTYGYTF,TGCGCCAGCAGCCAAGTTCTTGAAACAACCTATGGCTACACCTTC
TRBJ1-6,.,.,TRBV7-9,CASSLSPNPNSPLHF,TGTGCCAGCAGCTTGAGTCCCAACCCAAATTCACCCCTCCACTTT
TRBJ1-1,.,TRBD1,TRBV7-9,CASNKIPTGRRNTEAFF,TGTGCCAGCAACAAAATCCCGACAGGGCGTAGAAACACTGAAGCTTTCTTT
TRBJ1-1,.,.,TRBV7-2,CASSLVELNTEAFF,TGTGCCAGCAGCTTAGTCGAATTAAATACCGAAGCTTTCTTT
TRBJ1-5,many,TRBD1,TRBV19,CASRAGGPQPQHF,TGTGCCAGTAGGGCAGGGGGGCCTCAGCCCCAGCATTTT